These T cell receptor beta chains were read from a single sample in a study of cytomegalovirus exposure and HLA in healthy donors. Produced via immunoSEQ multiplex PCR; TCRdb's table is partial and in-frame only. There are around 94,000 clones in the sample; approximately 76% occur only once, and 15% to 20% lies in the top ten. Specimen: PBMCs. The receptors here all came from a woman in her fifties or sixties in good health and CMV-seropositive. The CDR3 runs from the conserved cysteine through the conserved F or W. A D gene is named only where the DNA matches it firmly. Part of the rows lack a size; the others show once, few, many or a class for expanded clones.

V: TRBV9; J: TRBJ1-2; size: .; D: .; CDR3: CASSVAQGDGYTF; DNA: TGTGCCAGCAGCGTAGCGCAGGGTGATGGCTACACCTTC
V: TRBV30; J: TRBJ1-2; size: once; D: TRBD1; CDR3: CAWSPGQGIGYTF; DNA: TGTGCCTGGAGCCCGGGACAGGGGATTGGCTACACCTTC
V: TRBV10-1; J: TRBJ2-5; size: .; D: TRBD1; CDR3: CASSEKTGQGAFNQYF; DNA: TGCGCCAGCAGTGAGAAAACGGGACAGGGTGCCTTTAACCAGTACTTC
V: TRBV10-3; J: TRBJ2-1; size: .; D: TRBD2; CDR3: CAIGLADQRNEQFF; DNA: TGTGCCATCGGACTAGCGGACCAAAGGAATGAGCAGTTCTTC
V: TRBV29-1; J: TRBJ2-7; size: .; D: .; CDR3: CSVRDRAYERYF; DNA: TGCAGCGTTCGTGACAGAGCCTACGAGCGGTACTTC
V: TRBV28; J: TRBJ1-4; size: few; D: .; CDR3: CATTSATNEKLFF; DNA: TGTGCCACTACGAGTGCAACTAATGAAAAACTGTTTTTT
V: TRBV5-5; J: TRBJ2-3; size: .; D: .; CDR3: CASSFYTDTQYF; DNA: TGTGCCAGCAGTTTTTACACAGATACGCAGTATTTT
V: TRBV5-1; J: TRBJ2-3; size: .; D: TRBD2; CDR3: CASSLSGRDSGTDTQYF; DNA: TGCGCCAGCAGCTTAAGCGGGAGGGATTCGGGCACAGATACGCAGTATTTT
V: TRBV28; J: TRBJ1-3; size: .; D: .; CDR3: CASSFRGTSYSSGNTIYF; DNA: TGTGCCAGCAGTTTCCGCGGGACCTCGTATAGCTCTGGAAACACCATATATTTT
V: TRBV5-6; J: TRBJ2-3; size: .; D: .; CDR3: CASSLASLGVPLVSDTQYF; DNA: TGTGCCAGCAGCTTGGCTAGTCTCGGGGTTCCCCTCGTATCAGATACGCAGTATTTT
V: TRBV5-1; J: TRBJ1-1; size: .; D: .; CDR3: CASSLKSVGSAFF; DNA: TGCGCCAGCAGCTTGAAGTCGGTGGGGAGCGCTTTCTTT
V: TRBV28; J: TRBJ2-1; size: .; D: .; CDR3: CASSTRQSSYNEQFF; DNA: TGTGCCAGCAGTACACGACAGAGCTCCTACAATGAGCAGTTCTTC
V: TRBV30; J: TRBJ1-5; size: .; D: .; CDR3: CAWSGRTALNQPQHF; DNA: TGTGCCTGGAGTGGTCGGACAGCACTCAATCAGCCCCAGCATTTT
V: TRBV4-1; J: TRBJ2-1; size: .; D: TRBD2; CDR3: CASSPGTSGRVNEQFF; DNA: TGCGCCAGCAGCCCCGGGACTAGCGGGAGGGTAAATGAGCAGTTCTTC
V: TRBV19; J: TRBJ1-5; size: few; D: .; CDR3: CASSRQWNQPQHF; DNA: TGTGCCAGTAGTAGGCAGTGGAATCAGCCCCAGCATTTT
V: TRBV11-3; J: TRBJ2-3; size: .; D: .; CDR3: CASSLEQDTQYF; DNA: TGTGCCAGCAGCTTAGAGCAGGATACGCAGTATTTT
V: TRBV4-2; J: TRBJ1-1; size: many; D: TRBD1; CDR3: CASSPGDSNTEAFF; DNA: TGTGCCAGCAGCCCAGGGGACAGCAACACTGAAGCTTTCTTT
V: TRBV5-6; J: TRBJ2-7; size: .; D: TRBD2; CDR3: CASSSGLAGEYEQYF; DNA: TGTGCCAGCAGCTCAGGACTAGCGGGAGAGTACGAGCAGTACTTC
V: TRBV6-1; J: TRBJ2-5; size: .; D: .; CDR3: CASSSGYETQYF; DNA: TGTGCCAGCAGTTCGGGATACGAGACCCAGTACTTC
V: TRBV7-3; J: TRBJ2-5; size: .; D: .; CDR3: CASSLSGGTLQETQYF; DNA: TGTGCCAGCAGCTTAAGCGGCGGGACCCTCCAAGAGACCCAGTACTTC
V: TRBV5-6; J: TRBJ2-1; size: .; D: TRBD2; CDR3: CASSLWTSGRLFYNEQFF; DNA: TGTGCCAGCAGTTTATGGACTAGCGGGAGGCTTTTCTACAATGAGCAGTTCTTC
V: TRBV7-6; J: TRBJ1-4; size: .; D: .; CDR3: CASSGRKGKLFF; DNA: TGTGCCAGCAGCGGCAGGAAGGGGAAACTGTTTTTT
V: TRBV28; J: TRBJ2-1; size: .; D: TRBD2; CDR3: CASSVTGLARNEQFF; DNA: TGTGCCAGCAGCGTAACGGGACTAGCTAGAAATGAGCAGTTCTTC
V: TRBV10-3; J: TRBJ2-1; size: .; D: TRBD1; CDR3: CAIESGQGAVGEQFF; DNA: TGTGCCATAGAAAGCGGACAGGGGGCTGTTGGTGAGCAGTTCTTC
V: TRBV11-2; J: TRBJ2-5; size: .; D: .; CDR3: CASSPSEETQYF; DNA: TGTGCCAGCAGCCCTTCGGAGGAGACCCAGTACTTC
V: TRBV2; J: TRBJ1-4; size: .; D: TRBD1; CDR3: CASSDRGVANEKLFF; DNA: TGTGCCAGCAGTGACAGGGGGGTTGCTAATGAAAAACTGTTTTTT
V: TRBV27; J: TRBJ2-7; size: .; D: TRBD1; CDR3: CASSRSLLVGGQGAYEQYF; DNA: TGTGCCAGCAGTCGCTCGTTGTTGGTAGGTGGACAGGGGGCCTACGAGCAGTACTTC